This T cell receptor beta chain was recorded in a study of blood T cell repertoires in COVID-19. Overall study context: Nucleic acid was either cDNA or gDNA, and it came from T cells, B-cell-depleted T cells, or PBMCs.

Germline assignment: CDR1 KGHSH and CDR2 LQKENI. The CDR3 has 15 residues. Trimming pared 1 base from V and 4 bases from J, leaving 10 bases between. The assay was immunoSEQ multiplex PCR, and TCRdb's table has in-frame clones only and misses some. This sample has around 80,000 clones, with around 89% found just once. V gene TRBV18 combines with J gene TRBJ1-4; D not resolved. The source is a human donor in a cohort sampled during active COVID-19. The sequencing input was peripheral blood. CDR3: CASSPRGGGNEKLFF. DNA of the CDR3: TGTGCCAGCTCACCACGCGGAGGAGGTAATGAAAAACTGTTTTTT. Drawing the rest from reference TRBV18 and TRBJ1-4, the complete variable domain is NAGVMQNPRHLVRRRGQEARLRCSPMKGHSHVYWYRQLPEEGLKFMVYLQKENIIDESGMPKERFSAEFPKEGPSILRIQQVVRGDSAAYFCASSPRGGGNEKLFFGSGTQLSVL.